This T cell receptor beta chain was retrieved from a study of blood T cell repertoires in COVID-19. About the study: The United States, Italy and Spain were the sources of the acute and convalescent COVID-19 samples. PBMCs, B-cell-depleted T cells, or T cells provided the cDNA or gDNA that made up the material.

As processed by the authors: How many nucleated cells were present was estimated from reference gene primer amplification. The table came from immunoSEQ multiplex PCR; TCRdb's copy has only in-frame clones and leaves some out. For V, J and clone size, that table is used; D and trimming come from the DNA. The table shows approximately 170,000 clones, with around 80% occurring only once. J was trimmed by 10 bases and V by 6 bases; bases with no gene match: 9. Germline CDR1 reads LNHDA; CDR2 reads SQIVND (reference sequence). The CDR3 is 15 amino acids. The sequence derives from a woman aged 80 or older with acute or convalescent COVID-19. The sequenced material came from peripheral blood. The chain is built from TRBV19 and TRBJ2-1; 13 nucleotides align to TRBD2. The CDR3 nucleotides are TGTGCCAGTAGACTACTAGCGGGGGGGCATACAGAGCAGTTCTTC. This translates into CASRLLAGGHTEQFF.